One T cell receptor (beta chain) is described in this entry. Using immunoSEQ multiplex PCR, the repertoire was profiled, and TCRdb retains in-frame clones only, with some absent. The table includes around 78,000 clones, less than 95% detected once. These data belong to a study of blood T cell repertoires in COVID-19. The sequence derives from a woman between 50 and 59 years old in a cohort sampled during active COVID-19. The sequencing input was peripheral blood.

As DNA, the CDR3 is TGTGCCAGCAGCTCTGGCGGTCGCGGGGCTGGAAACACCATATATTTT. Protein sequence: CASSSGGRGAGNTIYF. The chain uses TRBV5-8 and TRBJ1-3; no definite D call. CDR1 is SGHTS, CDR2 YDEGEE, per germline. With 3 bases removed from V and 2 bases from J, the gap between germline ends came to 15 bases. The CDR3 runs 16 residues.